This entry concerns a single T cell receptor (beta chain). The antigen remains undetermined. TCRdb used MiXCR to reprocess the 5' RACE reads, holding one entry per CDR3 protein. The sample yields fewer than 140,000 distinct CDR3 sequences, under 15% seen once. The data belong to a study of T-cell memory formation after mild COVID-19. The overall study: Clusters were largely donor specific. General study results and limits: CD4+ contracting clones were found mainly in CM and EM, and CD8+ ones in EMRA. The authors left the SARS-CoV-2 specificity of second-wave clones peaking on day 37 unconfirmed.

Germline CDR1 is MGHRA and CDR2 is YSYEKL. The ends were cut back, 0 bases at V and 10 bases at J, with 19 bases in the middle. The CDR3 consists of 16 residues. This sequence originates from an adult woman who had mild COVID-19 (a few samples of this study predate the infection). Cell type and time point are not known. Sequencing used PBMCs or a T cell subset sorted from them (not recorded which). The rearrangement links TRBV4-1 to TRBJ2-1, with D possibly being TRBD2 (5 bases). This CDR3 reads CASSQEESGPQLEQFF. As DNA, the CDR3 is TGCGCCAGCAGCCAAGAGGAAAGCGGACCCCAATTGGAGCAGTTCTTC.